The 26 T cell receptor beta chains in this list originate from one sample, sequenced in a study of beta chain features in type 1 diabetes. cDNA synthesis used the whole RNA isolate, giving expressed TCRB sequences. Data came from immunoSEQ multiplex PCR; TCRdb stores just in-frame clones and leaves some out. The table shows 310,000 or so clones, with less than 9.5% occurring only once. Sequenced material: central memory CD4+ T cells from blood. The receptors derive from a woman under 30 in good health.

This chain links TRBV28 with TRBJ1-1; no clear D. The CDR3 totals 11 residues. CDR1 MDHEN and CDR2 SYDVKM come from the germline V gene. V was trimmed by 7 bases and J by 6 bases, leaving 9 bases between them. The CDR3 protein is CASTQHPEAFF. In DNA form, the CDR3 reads TGTGCCAGCACCCAACATCCTGAAGCTTTCTTT. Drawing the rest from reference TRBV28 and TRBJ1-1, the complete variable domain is DVKVTQSSRYLVKRTGEKVFLECVQDMDHENMFWYRQDPGLGLRLIYFSYDVKMKEKGDIPEGYSVSREKKERFSLILESASTNQTSMYLCASTQHPEAFFGQGTRLTVV.

The CDR3 here is CASSFSGTVLSYEQYF. The DNA of the CDR3 is TGTGCCAGCAGTTTTTCCGGGACAGTCCTCTCCTACGAGCAGTACTTC. This chain uses TRBV28 with TRBJ2-7; 7 bases fit TRBD1. The V and J ends lost 3 bases and 0 bases, in that order; junction bases with no gene match: 8. The V gene's germline CDR1 is MDHEN and CDR2 SYDVKM. This CDR3 spans 16 amino acids.

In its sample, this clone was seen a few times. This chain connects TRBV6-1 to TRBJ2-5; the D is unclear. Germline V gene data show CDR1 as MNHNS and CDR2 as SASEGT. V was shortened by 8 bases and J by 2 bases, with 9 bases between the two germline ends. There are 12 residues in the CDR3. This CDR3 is CASSSIQETQYF. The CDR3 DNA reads TGTGCCAGCTCGTCCATACAAGAGACCCAGTACTTC.

CDR3 nucleotides: TGTGCCAGCAGCCTGAGTACCGGGGAGCTGTTTTTT. Amino acid sequence: CASSLSTGELFF. The chain recombines TRBV28 with TRBJ2-2; D remains ambiguous. The CDR3 contains 12 residues. The V gene's germline CDR1 is MDHEN and CDR2 SYDVKM. V was pared by 6 bases and J by 5 bases, with 7 bases between. Variable domain in full (rest from reference TRBV28 and TRBJ2-2): DVKVTQSSRYLVKRTGEKVFLECVQDMDHENMFWYRQDPGLGLRLIYFSYDVKMKEKGDIPEGYSVSREKKERFSLILESASTNQTSMYLCASSLSTGELFFGEGSRLTVL.

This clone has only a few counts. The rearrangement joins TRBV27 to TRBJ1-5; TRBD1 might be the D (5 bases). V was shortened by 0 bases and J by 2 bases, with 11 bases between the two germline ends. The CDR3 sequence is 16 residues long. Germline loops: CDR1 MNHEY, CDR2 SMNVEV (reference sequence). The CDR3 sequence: CASSLSGGFRNQPQHF. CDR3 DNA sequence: TGTGCCAGCAGTTTATCGGGGGGATTTCGCAATCAGCCCCAGCATTTT.

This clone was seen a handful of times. Here the CDR3 reads CSSRDLTRETQYF. CDR3 nucleotides: TGCAGCTCCAGGGACCTGACGAGGGAGACCCAGTACTTC. The V call is TRBV29-1, the J call TRBJ2-5; D may correspond to TRBD1 or TRBD2 (5 bases each). The CDR3 totals 13 residues. The V gene lost 8 bases and the J gene lost 5 bases, with 18 bases spanning the gap. In germline, CDR1 is SQVTM, CDR2 ANQGSEA.

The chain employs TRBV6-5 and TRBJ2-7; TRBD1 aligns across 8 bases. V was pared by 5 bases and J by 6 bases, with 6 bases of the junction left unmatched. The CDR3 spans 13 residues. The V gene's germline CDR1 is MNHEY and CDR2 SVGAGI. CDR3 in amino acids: CASSKTGQGEQYF. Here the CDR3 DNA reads TGTGCCAGCAGTAAAACCGGACAGGGCGAGCAGTACTTC.

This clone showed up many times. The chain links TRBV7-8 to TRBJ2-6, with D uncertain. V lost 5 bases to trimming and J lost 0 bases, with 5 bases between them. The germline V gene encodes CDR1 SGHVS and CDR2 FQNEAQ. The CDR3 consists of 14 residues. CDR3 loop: CASSGPSGANVLTF. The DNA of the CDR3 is TGTGCCAGCAGCGGTCCCTCTGGGGCCAACGTCCTGACTTTC. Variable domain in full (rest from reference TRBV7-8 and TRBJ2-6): GAGVSQSPRYKVAKRGQDVALRCDPISGHVSLFWYQQALGQGPEFLTYFQNEAQLDKSGLPSDRFFAERPEGSVSTLKIQRTQQEDSAVYLCASSGPSGANVLTFGAGSRLTVL.

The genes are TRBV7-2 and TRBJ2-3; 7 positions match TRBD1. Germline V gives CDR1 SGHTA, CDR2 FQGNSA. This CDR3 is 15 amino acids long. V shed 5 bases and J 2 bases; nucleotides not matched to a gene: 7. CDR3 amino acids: CASSVQGLATDTQYF. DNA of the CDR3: TGTGCCAGCAGCGTACAGGGGTTGGCCACAGATACGCAGTATTTT.

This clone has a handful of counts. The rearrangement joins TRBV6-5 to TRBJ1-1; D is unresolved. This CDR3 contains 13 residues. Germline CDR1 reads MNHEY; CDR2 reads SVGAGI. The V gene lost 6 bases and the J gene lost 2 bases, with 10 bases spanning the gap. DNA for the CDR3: TGTGCCAGCAGATACAGCAGAAACACTGAAGCTTTCTTT. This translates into CASRYSRNTEAFF.

The CDR3 sequence is CASSVAPLGTANTEAFF. Written as DNA, the CDR3 is TGTGCCAGCAGCGTAGCTCCTCTGGGGACGGCGAACACTGAAGCTTTCTTT. The V call is TRBV9, the J call TRBJ1-1; tentatively, D is TRBD1 (5 bases). This CDR3 comprises 17 residues. V lost 0 bases and J 1 base, leaving 16 bases between the germline ends. The germline gives CDR1 SGDLS, CDR2 YYNGEE.

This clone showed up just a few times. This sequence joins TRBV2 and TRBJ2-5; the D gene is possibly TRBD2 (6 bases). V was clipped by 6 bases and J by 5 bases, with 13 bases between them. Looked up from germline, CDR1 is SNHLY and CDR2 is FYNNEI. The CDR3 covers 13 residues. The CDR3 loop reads CASRRREVETQYF. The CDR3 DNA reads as TGTGCCAGCAGGCGTAGGGAGGTGGAGACCCAGTACTTC.

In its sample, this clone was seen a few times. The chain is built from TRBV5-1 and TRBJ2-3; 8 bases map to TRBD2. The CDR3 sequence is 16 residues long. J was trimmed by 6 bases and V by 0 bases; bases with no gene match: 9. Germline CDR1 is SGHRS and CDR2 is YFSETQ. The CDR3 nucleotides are TGCGCCAGCAGCTTGGAGGCGGGAGGCCGCTTGGATACGCAGTATTTT. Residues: CASSLEAGGRLDTQYF.

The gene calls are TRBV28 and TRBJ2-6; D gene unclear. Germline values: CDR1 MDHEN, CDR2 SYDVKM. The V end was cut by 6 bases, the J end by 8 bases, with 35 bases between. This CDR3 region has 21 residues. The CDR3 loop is CASRAQVTQISGVPRPNVLTF. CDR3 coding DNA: TGTGCCAGCAGGGCCCAGGTCACCCAGATCTCTGGGGTCCCAAGGCCCAACGTCCTGACTTTC.

The chain's CDR3 is CAISQTGEDEQYF. The CDR3 region has the DNA TGTGCCATCAGCCAGACAGGGGAGGACGAGCAGTACTTC. The chain couples TRBV10-3 to TRBJ2-7, with 8 bases lining up with TRBD1. The CDR3 is made up of 13 amino acids. V was pared by 6 bases and J by 5 bases, with 6 bases of the junction left unmatched. Germline V gene data show CDR1 as ENHRY and CDR2 as SYGVKD.

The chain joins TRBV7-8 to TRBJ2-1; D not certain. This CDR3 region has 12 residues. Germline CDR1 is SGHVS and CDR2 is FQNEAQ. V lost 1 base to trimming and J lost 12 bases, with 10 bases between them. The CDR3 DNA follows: TGTGCCAGCAGCTTAGATAGGCATGGGCAGTTCTTC. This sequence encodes CASSLDRHGQFF.

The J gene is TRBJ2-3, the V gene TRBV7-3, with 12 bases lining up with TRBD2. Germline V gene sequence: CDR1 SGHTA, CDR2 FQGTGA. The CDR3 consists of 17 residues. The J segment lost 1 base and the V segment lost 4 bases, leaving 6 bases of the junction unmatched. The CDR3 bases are TGTGCCAGCAGCTCACGACTAGCGGGAGACCGCACAGATACGCAGTATTTT. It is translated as CASSSRLAGDRTDTQYF.

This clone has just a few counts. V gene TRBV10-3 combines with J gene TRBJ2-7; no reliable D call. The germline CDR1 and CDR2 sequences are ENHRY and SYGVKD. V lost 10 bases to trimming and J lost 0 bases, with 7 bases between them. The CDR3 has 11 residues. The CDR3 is CATQSSYEQYF. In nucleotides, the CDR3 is TGTGCCACCCAAAGCTCCTACGAGCAGTACTTC.

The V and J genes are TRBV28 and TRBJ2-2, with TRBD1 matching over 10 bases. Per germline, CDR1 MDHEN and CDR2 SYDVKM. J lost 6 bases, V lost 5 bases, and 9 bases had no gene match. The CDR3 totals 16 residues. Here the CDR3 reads CASSTAGTGAAGELFF. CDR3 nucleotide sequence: TGTGCCAGCAGTACCGCCGGGACAGGGGCGGCCGGGGAGCTGTTTTTT.

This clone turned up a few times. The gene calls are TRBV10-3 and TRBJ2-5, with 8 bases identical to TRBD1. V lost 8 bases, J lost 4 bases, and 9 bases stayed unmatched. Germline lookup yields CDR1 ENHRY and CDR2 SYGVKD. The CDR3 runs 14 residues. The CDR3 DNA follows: TGTGCCATCGGCGAGGCAGGGGGCTTAGAGACCCAGTACTTC. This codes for CAIGEAGGLETQYF.

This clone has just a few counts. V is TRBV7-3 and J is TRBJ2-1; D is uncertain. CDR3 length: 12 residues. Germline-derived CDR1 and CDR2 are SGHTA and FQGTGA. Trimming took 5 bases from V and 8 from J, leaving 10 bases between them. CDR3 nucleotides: TGTGCCAGCAGCCCGAGTAGCCATGAGCAGTTCTTC. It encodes CASSPSSHEQFF.

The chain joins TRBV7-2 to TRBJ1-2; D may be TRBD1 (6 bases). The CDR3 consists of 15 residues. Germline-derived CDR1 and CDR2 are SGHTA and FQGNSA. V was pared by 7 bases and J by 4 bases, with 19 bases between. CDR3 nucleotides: TGTGCCAGCACGCCTGATGGGACACCGTTCTATGGCTACACCTTC. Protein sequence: CASTPDGTPFYGYTF.

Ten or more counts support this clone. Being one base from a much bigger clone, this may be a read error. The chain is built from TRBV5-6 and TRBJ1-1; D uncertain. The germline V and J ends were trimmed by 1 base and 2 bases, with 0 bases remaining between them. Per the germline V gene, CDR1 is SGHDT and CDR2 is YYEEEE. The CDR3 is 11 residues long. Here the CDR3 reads CASSLNTEAFF. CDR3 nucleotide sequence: TGTGCCAGCAGCTTGAACACTGAAGCTTTCTTT.

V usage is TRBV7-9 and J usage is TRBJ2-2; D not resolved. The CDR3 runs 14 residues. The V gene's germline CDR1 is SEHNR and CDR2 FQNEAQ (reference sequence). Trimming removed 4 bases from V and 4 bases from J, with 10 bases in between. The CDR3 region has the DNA TGTGCCAGCAGCTCCCGCGGACGCACCGGGGAGCTGTTTTTT. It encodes CASSSRGRTGELFF.

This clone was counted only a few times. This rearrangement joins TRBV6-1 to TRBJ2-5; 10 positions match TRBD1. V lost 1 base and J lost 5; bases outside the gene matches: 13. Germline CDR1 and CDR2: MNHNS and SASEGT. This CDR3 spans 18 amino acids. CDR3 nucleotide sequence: TGTGCCAGCAGTGAAGTGGCGACAGGGGGCTTGCTGAGGGAGACCCAGTACTTC. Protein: CASSEVATGGLLRETQYF.

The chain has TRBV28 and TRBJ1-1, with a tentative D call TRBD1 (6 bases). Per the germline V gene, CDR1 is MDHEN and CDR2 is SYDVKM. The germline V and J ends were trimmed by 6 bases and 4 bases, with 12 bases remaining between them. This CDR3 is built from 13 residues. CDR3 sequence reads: CASRRGGGTEAFF. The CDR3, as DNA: TGTGCCAGCAGAAGAGGGGGGGGCACTGAAGCTTTCTTT.